This note documents a single TCR beta chain sequence. No antigen is known for it. This sample is part of a study of T cell responses to AZD1222 COVID-19 vaccine. The wider study: Both about-4-week and about-12-week second-dose recipients were combined.

Overall study findings and caveats: Clonal diversity was possibly underestimated, and white British individuals and females predominated among donors. Nearly half of spike-specific TCRs reportedly go after variant regions that carry no mutations.

Trimming pared 1 base from V and 3 bases from J, leaving 10 bases between. CDR3 length: 14 residues. CDR1 is GTSNPN, CDR2 SVGIG, per germline (reference sequence). The method was immunoSEQ multiplex PCR; TCRdb's version includes in-frame clones alone and lacks a portion of them. The data hold about 130,000 clones, with over 90% observed a single time. The chain links TRBV30 to TRBJ1-5; D remains unclear. The receptor's source is an adult in good health. Specimen: peripheral blood, collected on day 0 of AZD1222 vaccination. The CDR3 DNA is TGTGCCTGGAGTGGTGGAGTTCTCAATCAGCCCCAGCATTTT. Amino acids: CAWSGGVLNQPQHF.